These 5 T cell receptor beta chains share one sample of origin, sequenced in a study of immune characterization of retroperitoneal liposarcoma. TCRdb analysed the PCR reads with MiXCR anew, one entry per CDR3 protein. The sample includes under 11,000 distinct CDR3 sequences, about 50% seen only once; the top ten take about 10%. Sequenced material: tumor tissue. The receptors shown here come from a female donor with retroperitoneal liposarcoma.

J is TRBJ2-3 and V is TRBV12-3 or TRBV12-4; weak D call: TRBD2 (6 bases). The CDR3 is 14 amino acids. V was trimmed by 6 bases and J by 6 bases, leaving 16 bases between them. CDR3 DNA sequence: TGTGCCAGCAGCCCTCGGCGGGGATCGGATACGCAGTATTTT. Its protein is CASSPRRGSDTQYF.

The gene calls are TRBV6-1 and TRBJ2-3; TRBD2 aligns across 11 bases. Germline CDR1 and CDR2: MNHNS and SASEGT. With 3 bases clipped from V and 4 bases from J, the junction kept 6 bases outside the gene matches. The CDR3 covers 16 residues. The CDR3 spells CASSETGTSGSDTQYF. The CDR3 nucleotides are TGTGCCAGCAGTGAGACCGGGACTAGCGGTTCAGATACGCAGTATTTT.

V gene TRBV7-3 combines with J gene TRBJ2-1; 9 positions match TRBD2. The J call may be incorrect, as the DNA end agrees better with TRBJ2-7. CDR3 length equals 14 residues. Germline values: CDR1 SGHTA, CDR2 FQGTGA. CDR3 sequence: CASSLAGGAYEQYF. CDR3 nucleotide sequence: TGTGCCAGCAGCTTAGCGGGAGGGGCTTACGAGCAGTACTTC.

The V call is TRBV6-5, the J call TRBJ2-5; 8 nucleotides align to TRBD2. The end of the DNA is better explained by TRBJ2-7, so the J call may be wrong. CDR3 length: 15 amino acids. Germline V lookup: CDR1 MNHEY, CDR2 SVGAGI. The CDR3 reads CASSYSSGLAYEQYF. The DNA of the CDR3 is TGTGCCAGCAGTTACTCGAGCGGACTAGCATACGAGCAGTACTTC.

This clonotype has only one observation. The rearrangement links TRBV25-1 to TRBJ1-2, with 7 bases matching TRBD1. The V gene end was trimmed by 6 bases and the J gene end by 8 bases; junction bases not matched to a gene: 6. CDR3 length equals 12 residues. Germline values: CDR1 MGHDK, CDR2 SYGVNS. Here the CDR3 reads CASRGTAQGYTF. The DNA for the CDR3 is TGTGCCAGCAGGGGGACAGCGCAGGGCTACACCTTC.